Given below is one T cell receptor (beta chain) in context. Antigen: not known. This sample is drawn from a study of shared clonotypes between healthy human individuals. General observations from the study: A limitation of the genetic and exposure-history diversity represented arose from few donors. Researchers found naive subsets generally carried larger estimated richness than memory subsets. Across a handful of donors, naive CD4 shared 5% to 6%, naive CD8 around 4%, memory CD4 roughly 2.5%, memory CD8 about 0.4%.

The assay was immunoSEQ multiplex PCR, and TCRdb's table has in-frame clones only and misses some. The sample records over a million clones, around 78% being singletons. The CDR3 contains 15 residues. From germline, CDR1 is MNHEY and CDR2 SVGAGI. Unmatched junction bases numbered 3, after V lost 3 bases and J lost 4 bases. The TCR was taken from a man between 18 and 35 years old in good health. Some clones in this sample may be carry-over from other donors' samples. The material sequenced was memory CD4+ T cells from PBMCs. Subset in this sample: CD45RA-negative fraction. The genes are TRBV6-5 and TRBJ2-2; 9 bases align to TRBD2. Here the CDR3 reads CASSYSGSLTGELFF. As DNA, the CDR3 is TGTGCCAGCAGTTATAGCGGGAGTCTCACCGGGGAGCTGTTTTTT.